This T cell receptor beta chain was identified in a study of blood T cell repertoires in COVID-19. Study at large: The cDNA or gDNA used as material had been derived from T cells, B-cell-depleted T cells, or PBMCs.

Data came from immunoSEQ multiplex PCR; TCRdb stores just in-frame clones and leaves some out. The table shows 300,000 to 450,000 clones, with about 88% occurring only once. This CDR3 spans 16 amino acids. V usage is TRBV21-1 and J usage is TRBJ2-3; the DNA was not compared with TRBD2, the D call given in the table. TRBV21-1 is noted as a pseudogene. This clonotype was obtained from a human donor in a cohort sampled during active COVID-19. The material sequenced was peripheral blood. The CDR3 bases are TGTGCCAGCAGCAAAGAGGGGACTAGGAGGGGGGATACGCAGTATTTT. As protein: CASSKEGTRRGDTQYF.